This T cell receptor (beta chain) originates from a study of immune cell composition in non-small cell lung cancer. The method was immunoSEQ multiplex PCR; TCRdb's version includes in-frame clones alone and lacks a portion of them. Among about 3,000 clones listed, roughly 70% were seen once. In the case of this clone: One end of the junction is discordant with germline, which a read error may explain.

Normal lung sampling was at least 3 cm from the tumour, as distant as possible. The CDR3 sequence is 16 residues long. The germline CDR1 and CDR2 sequences are MDHEN and SYDVKM. This receptor was obtained from a human donor with non-small cell lung cancer. Sequenced sample: non-adjacent lung tissue. The genes are TRBV28 and TRBJ2-5; 7 bases align to TRBD1. CDR3 coding DNA: TGTGTCAGCAGTCCTCCCTTGGGACAGCTGAAAGGGACCCAGTACTTC. Translated: CVSSPPLGQLKGTQYF.